The 10 T cell receptor beta chains given below trace back to one sample, sequenced in a study of T cell repertoires in cytomegalovirus infection. Antigens of these TCRs are unknown. TCRdb re-analysed the reads in MiXCR, keeping a single row per CDR3 protein. The data contain around 900,000 distinct CDR3 sequences, around 32% of them singletons. Specimen: cultured CD8+ T cells from PBMCs, collected from culture after CMV antigen stimulation. The receptor source for this set is a human donor in good health (CMV status not recorded). Some clones in this sample may be carry-over from other donors' samples.

On this clonotype: Relative to the germline gene, one junction end is altered; a read error may explain this. The V and J genes are TRBV7-6 and TRBJ1-1, with D uncertain. CDR3 size: 13 residues. CDR1 is SGHVS, CDR2 FNYEAQ, per germline. CDR3 bases: TGTGTCAGCAGCTTAGATGCTAGCACTGAAGCTTTCTTT. Its translation is CVSSLDASTEAFF.

About this clonotype: Just one base apart from a much larger clone, this may be a read error. The chain links TRBV7-6 to TRBJ2-3, with unresolved D. Between the trimmed V and J ends, which lost 1 base and 3 bases, there was a span of 14 bases. From germline, CDR1 is SGHVS and CDR2 FNYEAQ. The length of the CDR3 is 16 residues. The CDR3 DNA reads TGTGCCAGCAGCTTAGTTTGGTGGTCCAGGACAGATACGCAGTATTTT. It translates to CASSLVWWSRTDTQYF.

V gene TRBV5-4 combines with J gene TRBJ2-3; 9 nucleotides agree with TRBD1. V lost 2 bases and J lost 0; bases outside the gene matches: 10. This CDR3 comprises 18 residues. Germline CDR1 is SGHNT and CDR2 is YYREEE (reference sequence). The CDR3: CASSFRDRASGSTDTQYF. DNA for the CDR3: TGTGCCAGCAGCTTCCGGGACAGGGCGAGCGGAAGCACAGATACGCAGTATTTT. Complete variable domain (other parts from reference TRBV5-4 and TRBJ2-3): ETGVTQSPTHLIKTRGQQVTLRCSSQSGHNTVSWYQQALGQGPQFIFQYYREEENGRGNFPPRFSGLQFPNYSSELNVNALELDDSALYLCASSFRDRASGSTDTQYFGPGTRLTVL.

The chain uses TRBV5-6 and TRBJ2-3; no definite D call. In germline, CDR1 is SGHDT, CDR2 YYEEEE. The CDR3 is 14 amino acids. V was cut by 0 bases and J by 5 bases, with 10 bases left in between. In nucleotides, the CDR3 is TGTGCCAGCAGCTTGGGCAGACCCATAGATACGCAGTATTTT. Translated, it gives CASSLGRPIDTQYF.

The chain is built from TRBV4-2 and TRBJ2-1, with 8 positions matching TRBD1. This CDR3 contains 15 residues. V was clipped by 0 bases and J by 9 bases; unmatched bases: 7. The germline CDR1 and CDR2 sequences are LGHNA and YNFKEQ. CDR3 protein: CASSQDRQGAAEQFF. As DNA, the CDR3 is TGTGCCAGCAGCCAAGATCGTCAGGGGGCTGCTGAGCAGTTCTTC.

There are a few counts of this clonotype. In DNA form, the CDR3 reads TGTGCCAGCAGTTACTCGAACAGCTTCATCTCTGGAAACACCATATATTTT. Its protein product is CASSYSNSFISGNTIYF. J is TRBJ1-3 and V is TRBV6-5, with D uncertain. Germline values: CDR1 MNHEY, CDR2 SVGAGI. V was cut by 0 bases and J by 0 bases, with 12 bases left in between. The CDR3 loop spans 17 amino acids.

In this sample, this clonotype turned up a few times. The chain has TRBV24-1 and TRBJ2-3; a possible D gene is TRBD2 (6 bases). CDR1 is KGHDR, CDR2 SFDVKD, per germline. CDR3 length: 16 amino acids. The V end was cut by 2 bases, the J end by 2 bases, with 13 bases between. This CDR3 reads CATSDWDSLDTDTQYF. CDR3 nucleotide sequence: TGTGCCACCAGTGATTGGGACTCCCTAGACACAGATACGCAGTATTTT.

This clonotype was seen more than once but under ten times. The gene calls are TRBV19 and TRBJ1-2; TRBD1 might be the D (5 bases). Germline assignment: CDR1 LNHDA and CDR2 SQIVND (reference sequence). Trimming took off 10 bases at V and 0 bases at J, with 12 bases between the two ends. The length of the CDR3 is 13 residues. CDR3 sequence reads: CATRGSANYGYTF. The CDR3 DNA reads as TGTGCCACCCGGGGCAGTGCTAACTATGGCTACACCTTC.

V gene TRBV7-9 combines with J gene TRBJ1-5, with D perhaps TRBD1 (6 bases). Trimming stripped 5 bases from V and 7 bases from J, with 15 bases between. The germline V gene encodes CDR1 SEHNR and CDR2 FQNEAQ (reference sequence). The CDR3 sequence is 14 residues long. The CDR3 is CASSPGGGEQPQHF. The DNA of the CDR3 is TGTGCCAGCAGCCCTGGGGGGGGCGAACAGCCCCAGCATTTT.

This clonotype was seen a handful of times. V and J are TRBV6-2 or TRBV6-3 and TRBJ2-7, with D possibly TRBD1 on 5 matching bases. The germline V and J ends were trimmed by 5 bases and 0 bases, with 14 bases remaining between them. Per germline, CDR1 MNHEY and CDR2 SVGEGT. The CDR3 loop spans 15 amino acids. CDR3 DNA sequence: TGTGCCAGCAGTCAAATACAGGCCCACTCCTACGAGCAGTACGTC. It is translated as CASSQIQAHSYEQYV.